The 21 T cell receptor beta chains in this list originate from one sample, sequenced in a study of T cell repertoires in cytomegalovirus infection. One entry per CDR3 protein, called by TCRdb with MiXCR from the reads. The sample lists more than 110,000 distinct CDR3 sequences; 32% were seen once. These receptors' antigens are unknown. Specimen: CD8+ T cells from cultured PBMCs, collected from culture after CMV antigen stimulation. The receptors stem from a human donor in good health (CMV status not recorded). Some clones in this sample may be carry-over from other donors' samples.

This clonotype was counted only a few times. The rearrangement joins TRBV4-1 to TRBJ1-6; no clear D. This CDR3 comprises 11 residues. From germline, CDR1 is MGHRA and CDR2 YSYEKL. V shed 3 bases and J shed 14 bases, with 8 bases lying between them. DNA for the CDR3: TGCGCCAGCAGCCAGGATCGGTCCCTCCACTTT. This translates into CASSQDRSLHF.

The V and J genes are TRBV24-1 and TRBJ2-2; D not certain. Germline V gene data show CDR1 as KGHDR and CDR2 as SFDVKD. This CDR3 spans 14 amino acids. V shed 3 bases and J shed 1 base, with 5 bases lying between them. The CDR3 nucleotides are TGTGCCACCAGTGATATCGTGAACACCGGGGAGCTGTTTTTT. Translation: CATSDIVNTGELFF.

This clonotype has just a few counts. CDR3 DNA sequence: TGTGCCAGCGGCTCTTTAACGGGACCCCATGCAAGGGTTACGCAGTATTTT. It specifies CASGSLTGPHARVTQYF. The chain is built from TRBV6-1 and TRBJ2-3, with D possibly being TRBD1 or TRBD2 (5 bases each). Germline loops: CDR1 MNHNS, CDR2 SASEGT. Trimming removed 8 bases from V and 8 bases from J, with 29 bases in between. The CDR3 is made up of 17 amino acids.

This clonotype was counted a single time. This chain joins TRBV29-1 and TRBJ1-1; D call uncertain. Germline V gene lookup returns CDR1 SQVTM and CDR2 ANQGSEA. The CDR3 spans 12 residues. V was shortened by 1 base and J by 8 bases, with 11 bases between the two germline ends. The CDR3 nucleotides read TGCAGCGTTGAAGTGGTCTCAGCCGAAGCTTTCTTT. Translation: CSVEVVSAEAFF.

This clonotype has more than one count but fewer than ten. The chain couples TRBV7-9 to TRBJ1-6, with TRBD1 identical over 9 bases. Trimming at V came to 7 bases and at J to 6 bases, leaving 4 bases not matched to a gene. The CDR3 is 14 residues long. Looked up from germline, CDR1 is SEHNR and CDR2 is FQNEAQ (reference sequence). This chain's CDR3 is CASIPGQGNSPLHF. CDR3 bases: TGTGCCAGCATCCCGGGACAGGGTAATTCACCCCTCCACTTT.

This clonotype was seen more than once but under ten times. This chain joins TRBV19 and TRBJ2-1; 8 bases are shared with TRBD2. V was pared by 10 bases and J by 5 bases, with 13 bases of the junction left unmatched. CDR1 and CDR2 from the germline V gene are LNHDA and SQIVND (reference sequence). The CDR3 spans 15 residues. The CDR3, as DNA: TGTGCCACAAAGGACCCCGGGACTAGTAACAATGAGCAGTTCTTC. It codes for CATKDPGTSNNEQFF. The variable domain in full, with the rest retrieved from reference TRBV19 and TRBJ2-1, is DGGITQSPKYLFRKEGQNVTLSCEQNLNHDAMYWYRQDPGQGLRLIYYSQIVNDFQKGDIAEGYSVSREKKESFPLTVTSAQKNPTAFYLCATKDPGTSNNEQFFGPGTRLTVL.

This chain joins TRBV10-3 and TRBJ1-2, with 11 bases fitting TRBD1. Germline V gene sequence: CDR1 ENHRY, CDR2 SYGVKD. The CDR3 is 14 residues long. Trimming at V came to 7 bases and at J to 3 bases, leaving 4 bases not matched to a gene. The CDR3 reads CAITGTGGDYGYTF. CDR3 sequence (DNA): TGTGCCATCACCGGGACAGGGGGGGACTATGGCTACACCTTC.

This clonotype was found many times. The chain couples TRBV28 to TRBJ1-1, with unresolved D. Looked up from germline, CDR1 is MDHEN and CDR2 is SYDVKM. The CDR3 is made up of 14 amino acids. V gave up 7 bases and J gave up 1 base, with 13 bases separating them. Here the CDR3 reads CASTRNGPNTEAFF. Here the CDR3 DNA reads TGTGCCAGCACCCGTAACGGCCCGAACACTGAAGCTTTCTTT.

The CDR3, as DNA: TGTGCCAGCAGTGATAAGGTGTCTGGCACTGAAGCTTTCTTT. Translating gives CASSDKVSGTEAFF. The chain combines TRBV2 with TRBJ1-1; D unresolved. The V end lost 3 bases, the J end lost 4 bases, and 12 bases lay between the germline ends. The CDR3 has 14 residues. Germline values: CDR1 SNHLY, CDR2 FYNNEI.

This clonotype was recorded a few times. The germline gene is not matched at one end of the junction; a read error may be the cause. The chain couples TRBV14 to TRBJ1-2, with D maybe TRBD1 (6 bases). The germline V gene has CDR1 SGHDN and CDR2 FVKESK. The CDR3 is 16 amino acids. The CDR3 DNA sequence: TGTGCCAGCAGCCAAGATCTCGGGGGCTCTAACTATGACTACACCTTC. It is translated as CASSQDLGGSNYDYTF.

This clonotype was observed a single time. This chain joins TRBV19 and TRBJ2-2; TRBD2 might be the D (6 bases). The germline gives CDR1 LNHDA, CDR2 SQIVND (reference sequence). The CDR3 runs to 16 residues. V dropped 2 bases and J dropped 1 base, with 11 bases sitting between them. The CDR3 DNA follows: TGTGCCAGTAGTATATATGGCGGGGTGAACACCGGGGAGCTGTTTTTT. The encoded protein is CASSIYGGVNTGELFF.

This chain uses TRBV19 with TRBJ2-3, with 7 nucleotides matching TRBD1. Germline V gene lookup returns CDR1 LNHDA and CDR2 SQIVND (reference sequence). The CDR3 length is 14 residues. Trimming took 4 bases from V and 4 from J; bases not matched to a gene: 5. CDR3 in amino acids: CASSTTGIPDTQYF. In nucleotides, the CDR3 is TGTGCCAGTAGTACGACAGGGATCCCAGATACGCAGTATTTT.

This clonotype was seen ten or more times. This chain links TRBV7-9 with TRBJ1-2; D is ambiguous. Trimming stripped 1 base from V and 6 bases from J, with 9 bases between. CDR1 and CDR2 from the germline V gene are SEHNR and FQNEAQ (reference sequence). This CDR3 comprises 13 residues. The CDR3 spells CASSLGLRHGYTF. The CDR3 nucleotides are TGTGCCAGCAGCTTAGGACTACGCCATGGCTACACCTTC.

J is TRBJ1-1 and V is TRBV19; possibly TRBD1 for D (6 bases). CDR3 length equals 16 residues. CDR1 and CDR2 from the germline V gene are LNHDA and SQIVND (reference sequence). The V and J ends lost 3 bases and 2 bases respectively, with 16 bases between them. The CDR3 is CASSISRGGLNTEAFF. DNA for the CDR3: TGTGCCAGTAGTATCTCCAGGGGTGGCCTTAACACTGAAGCTTTCTTT.

The chain uses TRBV7-9 and TRBJ2-1, with 11 bases matching TRBD2. The V segment lost 5 bases and the J segment 5 bases; nucleotides outside the gene matches: 5. This CDR3 is 15 amino acids long. The germline CDR1 and CDR2 sequences are SEHNR and FQNEAQ (reference sequence). The CDR3 loop is CASSPPTSGDNEQFF. The CDR3 DNA reads TGTGCCAGCAGCCCCCCGACTAGCGGGGACAATGAGCAGTTCTTC.

The J gene is TRBJ2-1, the V gene TRBV7-3; 7 nucleotides align to TRBD2. The CDR3 sequence is 16 residues long. Trimming took 2 bases from V and 5 from J; bases not matched to a gene: 9. The germline V gene encodes CDR1 SGHTA and CDR2 FQGTGA. The CDR3 nucleotides read TGTGCCAGCAGCTTAGACCCCAACGGGAGGAACAATGAGCAGTTCTTC. It codes for CASSLDPNGRNNEQFF.

In its sample, this clonotype was seen a few times. The gene calls are TRBV12-3 or TRBV12-4 and TRBJ2-7; TRBD1 matches at 7 bases. The CDR3 loop spans 13 amino acids. Trimming at V came to 6 bases and at J to 4 bases, leaving 6 bases not matched to a gene. Written as DNA, the CDR3 is TGTGCCAGCAGCTCCGGGACAGTTTACGAGCAGTACTTC. Its translation is CASSSGTVYEQYF.

The rearrangement uses TRBV7-9 and TRBJ1-1, with TRBD1 matching 7 bases. J gave up 12 bases and V 2 bases, and 12 bases lay outside the gene matches. Germline assignment: CDR1 SEHNR and CDR2 FQNEAQ (reference sequence). CDR3 length: 14 residues. The CDR3 coding sequence is TGTGCCAGCAGCTTACCCTCCGGGACAGACTTCCCTTTCTTT. Translation gives CASSLPSGTDFPFF. The full variable domain, its missing parts supplied by reference TRBV7-9 and TRBJ1-1, is DTGVSQNPRHKITKRGQNVTFRCDPISEHNRLYWYRQTLGQGPEFLTYFQNEAQLEKSRLLSDRFSAERPKGSFSTLEIQRTEQGDSAMYLCASSLPSGTDFPFFGQGTRLTVV.

This chain connects TRBV7-9 to TRBJ2-6, with 12 bases matching TRBD2. With V trimmed by 1 base and J by 4 bases, 8 bases remained unmatched. Germline V gene lookup returns CDR1 SEHNR and CDR2 FQNEAQ (reference sequence). This CDR3 is built from 19 residues. The CDR3 DNA reads as TGTGCCAGCAGCTTAGAAGGTCTAGCGGGGGGGCCCGGGGCCAACGTCCTGACTTTC. It specifies CASSLEGLAGGPGANVLTF.

The chain recombines TRBV4-1 with TRBJ1-5; the D is unclear. The CDR3 runs 13 residues. Germline loops: CDR1 MGHRA, CDR2 YSYEKL. V was cut by 1 base and J by 9 bases, with 10 bases left in between. CDR3 nucleotide sequence: TGCGCCAGCAGCCAAGGCCCGGACTTGCCCCAGCATTTT. This gives the protein CASSQGPDLPQHF.

This clonotype was detected many times. J is TRBJ1-2 and V is TRBV12-3 or TRBV12-4; perhaps TRBD1 as D (6 bases). V was shortened by 2 bases and J by 3 bases, with 19 bases between the two germline ends. The CDR3 spans 17 residues. CDR3 sequence (DNA): TGTGCCAGCAGTTTATCGGCAGGGGTGGCAATTGACTATGGCTACACCTTC. Translating it yields CASSLSAGVAIDYGYTF.